This T cell receptor (beta chain) originates from a study of PD-1 blockade in classical Hodgkin lymphoma. As concerns this clone: What it recognizes is unknown.

V was pared by 2 bases and J by 4 bases, with 3 bases between. Germline CDR1 is MNHNY and CDR2 is SVGAGI (reference sequence). This CDR3 spans 11 amino acids. Every single patient, without exception, relapsed after autologous stem cell transplantation, and brentuximab vedotin exposure varied. TCRdb's table, derived via immunoSEQ multiplex PCR, lists solely in-frame clones and lacks some. The sample records 29,000 or so clones, 71% being singletons. Regarding the study as a whole: As was reported, newly diagnosed patients showed lower baseline TCR diversity than healthy donors did. Some patients started nivolumab under 1 year after ASCT, and they were excluded. The study found complete responders had baseline diversity similar to newly diagnosed patients.

This clonotype originated in a human donor with classical Hodgkin lymphoma. Sample: peripheral blood mononuclear cells (PBMCs), taken before the second cycle of nivolumab. The genes are TRBV6-6 and TRBJ2-7; D unclear. In DNA, the CDR3 is TGTGCCAGCAGTTACGCATACGAGCAGTACTTC. Translated, it gives CASSYAYEQYF.